The 27 T cell receptor beta chains listed next were all sequenced from one sample in a study of vaccination effects on CD4 cells after COVID-19 (dated by TCRdb to the early 2020s). In the ViraFEST assay, PBMC were stimulated with viral peptide pools, and TCR sequencing was then used to find antigen-specific CD4+ T cell clonotypes based on their expansion. After approximately 11 days of culture, CD4+ T cells were isolated with the EasySep CD4+ T cell isolation kit. Each participant received two doses of an mRNA SARS-CoV-2 vaccine, either BNT162b2 or mRNA-1273. These receptors' targets are unknown. The library was generated by the immunoSEQ multiplex PCR assay. TCRdb took this table from immuneACCESS and kept in-frame rearrangements with V and J called. Such tables lack part of the clones; where checked against another copy, unresolved V genes explain under half of the gap, and the rest is unexplained. Within this sample are some 30,000 clones, with roughly 80% of them counted one time only. The top ten hold roughly 15% of the sample.

The specimen was CD4+ T cells from PBMCs cultured with HCoV-229E spike peptides, collected after COVID-19 vaccination. This sample's cell subset or site label indicates: HCoV-229E spike overlapping peptide pool stimulation. The source of these receptors is a human donor who received a COVID-19 vaccine.

The rearrangement links TRBV27 to TRBJ1-2; D is unclear. Germline CDR1 reads MNHEY; CDR2 reads SMNVEV (reference sequence). Trimming left V 3 bases short and J 4 bases short, with 21 bases between. The CDR3 sequence is 17 residues long. CDR3: CASSLSEATLQPYGYTF. Written as DNA, the CDR3 is TGTGCCAGCAGTTTGTCGGAGGCGACTCTGCAACCCTATGGCTACACCTTC.

The chain links TRBV7-9 to TRBJ2-3, with a tentative D call TRBD2 (6 bases). Between the trimmed V and J ends, which lost 5 bases and 3 bases, there was a span of 24 bases. This CDR3 is 18 amino acids long. Germline V gene data show CDR1 as SEHNR and CDR2 as FQNEAQ (reference sequence). The CDR3 spells CASSLTFERASWTDTQYF. DNA of the CDR3: TGTGCCAGCAGCCTAACGTTTGAGCGGGCGAGTTGGACAGATACGCAGTATTTT.

The chain has TRBV29-1 and TRBJ2-1, with 10 bases aligning to TRBD1. Germline V gene sequence: CDR1 SQVTM, CDR2 ANQGSEA. Trimming at V came to 4 bases and at J to 8 bases, leaving 8 bases not matched to a gene. CDR3 length: 14 amino acids. The CDR3 region is CSVVRGQGFDEQFF. The CDR3 DNA follows: TGCAGCGTTGTAAGGGGACAGGGGTTCGATGAGCAGTTCTTC.

Remarks on this clone: Mismatch with germline at one junction end may stem from a read error. This rearrangement joins TRBV11-3 to TRBJ1-1, with unresolved D. Germline lookup yields CDR1 SGHNT and CDR2 YENEEA. The CDR3 sequence is 13 residues long. CDR3 DNA sequence: TGTGCCAGCAGCGAGAATCCGGGAACTGGAGCTTTCTTT. As protein: CASSENPGTGAFF.

The chain joins TRBV4-1 to TRBJ2-3; 7 bases agree with TRBD2. Germline CDR1 MGHRA, CDR2 YSYEKL. The V segment lost 5 bases and the J segment 2 bases; nucleotides outside the gene matches: 10. There are 16 residues in the CDR3. In nucleotides, the CDR3 is TGCGCCAGCAGCAAGAGAGGGAGGGACCACACAGATACGCAGTATTTT. Translating it yields CASSKRGRDHTDTQYF.

The chain carries TRBV19 and TRBJ2-6; D is ambiguous. CDR3 length equals 14 residues. V was pared by 1 base and J by 1 base, with 2 bases between. Germline lookup yields CDR1 LNHDA and CDR2 SQIVND (reference sequence). The DNA for the CDR3 is TGTGCCAGTAGTATAGGGTCTGGGGCCAACGTCCTGACTTTC. Translated: CASSIGSGANVLTF.

This chain's CDR3 is CASSPLVRGVFKANTGELFF. The DNA for the CDR3 is TGTGCCAGCAGCCCCCTCGTAAGGGGAGTTTTCAAAGCGAACACCGGGGAGCTGTTTTTT. The V gene is TRBV2, the J gene TRBJ2-2; perhaps D is TRBD1 or TRBD2 (5 bases each). V was trimmed by 6 bases and J by 0 bases, leaving 26 bases between them. The CDR3 is made up of 20 amino acids. Germline CDR1 and CDR2: SNHLY and FYNNEI.

CDR3 bases: TGTGCCAGCAGCCCCCAGGGGGACACTGAAGCTTTCTTT. Protein: CASSPQGDTEAFF. The rearrangement links TRBV7-9 to TRBJ1-1, with TRBD1 identical over 7 bases. The CDR3 is 13 residues long. V lost 5 bases and J lost 3; bases outside the gene matches: 3. Germline V CDR1 and CDR2: SEHNR, FQNEAQ (reference sequence). Looking up the rest from reference TRBV7-9 and TRBJ1-1 gives the full variable domain: DTGVSQNPRHKITKRGQNVTFRCDPISEHNRLYWYRQTLGQGPEFLTYFQNEAQLEKSRLLSDRFSAERPKGSFSTLEIQRTEQGDSAMYLCASSPQGDTEAFFGQGTRLTVV.

The CDR3 sequence: CASSTRTVQKLYQETQYF. The DNA of the CDR3 is TGTGCCAGCAGCACCCGGACAGTCCAAAAACTTTACCAAGAGACCCAGTACTTC. This rearrangement joins TRBV7-8 to TRBJ2-5; possible D gene TRBD1, 6 bases. Germline V gene sequence: CDR1 SGHVS, CDR2 FQNEAQ. This CDR3 has 18 amino acids. The V end lost 5 bases, the J end lost 0 bases, and 22 bases lay between the germline ends. The full variable domain, in which reference TRBV7-8 and TRBJ2-5 provide the parts outside the CDR3, is GAGVSQSPRYKVAKRGQDVALRCDPISGHVSLFWYQQALGQGPEFLTYFQNEAQLDKSGLPSDRFFAERPEGSVSTLKIQRTQQEDSAVYLCASSTRTVQKLYQETQYFGPGTRLLVL.

The gene calls are TRBV11-3 and TRBJ2-1; D is possibly TRBD2 (6 bases). The CDR3 totals 15 residues. V lost 0 bases, J lost 3 bases, and 9 bases lay in between. Germline loops: CDR1 SGHNT, CDR2 YENEEA. The CDR3 spells CASSLDSGDYNEQFF. CDR3 nucleotides: TGTGCCAGCAGCTTAGATAGCGGCGACTACAATGAGCAGTTCTTC.

The chain joins TRBV6-5 to TRBJ1-2; D is perhaps TRBD1 (6 bases). Between the trimmed V and J ends, which lost 7 bases and 4 bases, there was a span of 19 bases. In germline, CDR1 is MNHEY, CDR2 SVGAGI. This CDR3 comprises 15 residues. CDR3 amino acids: CASNPTTGTSYGYTF. The CDR3 DNA follows: TGTGCCAGCAACCCCACGACAGGTACGAGCTATGGCTACACCTTC.

The chain is built from TRBV6-5 and TRBJ2-5; D tentatively reads TRBD1 or TRBD2 (5 bases each). CDR3 length: 12 residues. V lost 9 bases and J lost 4, with 12 bases in between. CDR1 and CDR2 (germline): MNHEY, SVGAGI. CDR3 DNA: TGTGCCAGTTCCAGGGCGGGAGAGACCCAGTACTTC. Amino acids: CASSRAGETQYF.

The chain has TRBV11-2 and TRBJ1-1, with D maybe TRBD1 (5 bases). The germline V gene has CDR1 SGHAT and CDR2 FQNNGV. Trimming took off 10 bases at V and 3 bases at J, with 18 bases between the two ends. This CDR3 is 14 amino acids long. DNA for the CDR3: TGTGCCACCCGAACGGGGGGAGGGGACACTGAAGCTTTCTTT. This gives the protein CATRTGGGDTEAFF.

The V gene is TRBV5-6, the J gene TRBJ2-3; D may be TRBD1 or TRBD2 (5 bases each). The CDR3 is 18 residues long. Germline assignment: CDR1 SGHDT and CDR2 YYEEEE. Trimming took 4 bases from V and 4 from J, leaving 25 bases between them. The CDR3 here is CASSGGKLTYYYADTQYF. DNA for the CDR3: TGTGCCAGCAGCGGGGGAAAGTTAACATATTACTACGCAGATACGCAGTATTTT.

This clone appeared a few times. V and J are TRBV19 and TRBJ2-3; 7 positions match TRBD1. This CDR3 region has 15 residues. V lost 5 bases to trimming and J lost 2 bases; unmatched junction nucleotides: 7. CDR1 is LNHDA and CDR2 is SQIVND in the germline V gene (reference sequence). This chain's CDR3 is CASSVRQGPTDTQYF. The CDR3 DNA reads as TGTGCCAGTAGTGTTCGACAGGGCCCCACAGATACGCAGTATTTT. The full variable domain, with the rest looked up from reference TRBV19 and TRBJ2-3, is DGGITQSPKYLFRKEGQNVTLSCEQNLNHDAMYWYRQDPGQGLRLIYYSQIVNDFQKGDIAEGYSVSREKKESFPLTVTSAQKNPTAFYLCASSVRQGPTDTQYFGPGTRLTVL.

The chain employs TRBV11-2 and TRBJ1-4, with a possible D match to TRBD1 (5 bases). V lost 0 bases and J 8 bases, leaving 10 bases between the germline ends. The CDR3 has 14 residues. The germline V gene encodes CDR1 SGHAT and CDR2 FQNNGV. The CDR3 loop reads CASSLDWGIEKLFF. The CDR3 coding sequence is TGTGCCAGCAGCTTAGATTGGGGCATCGAAAAACTGTTTTTT.

The V call is TRBV30, the J call TRBJ1-2; D is possibly TRBD1 (5 bases). The CDR3 runs to 13 residues. Germline lookup yields CDR1 GTSNPN and CDR2 SVGIG (reference sequence). Trimming left V 0 bases short and J 4 bases short, with 9 bases between. Written as DNA, the CDR3 is TGTGCCTGGAGTGTAAGAGGGGTCTATGGCTACACCTTC. Translated: CAWSVRGVYGYTF.

This clone was counted a single time. This rearrangement joins TRBV16 to TRBJ2-5; 8 bases agree with TRBD2. The CDR3 runs to 18 residues. The V gene's germline CDR1 is KGHSY and CDR2 FQNENV. V lost 0 bases, J lost 7 bases, and 16 bases stayed unmatched. This chain's CDR3 is CASSQSIQAGAALVTQYF. The CDR3 nucleotides are TGTGCCAGCAGCCAATCGATCCAAGCGGGGGCCGCCTTGGTGACCCAGTACTTC.

The chain is built from TRBV5-8 and TRBJ1-1, with 7 positions matching TRBD1. The germline gives CDR1 SGHTS, CDR2 YDEGEE. CDR3 length equals 12 residues. After removal of 5 bases from V and 5 bases from J, the junction contained 3 bases not matched to a gene. The DNA of the CDR3 is TGTGCCAGCAGATCGACAGGGACTGAAGCTTTCTTT. The encoded protein is CASRSTGTEAFF.

The sample holds one count of this clone. This chain uses TRBV9 with TRBJ2-7, with D possibly called TRBD1 or TRBD2 (6 bases each). Between the trimmed V and J ends, which lost 2 bases and 1 base, there was a span of 19 bases. Germline V gene data show CDR1 as SGDLS and CDR2 as YYNGEE. This CDR3 has 17 residues. Written as DNA, the CDR3 is TGTGCCAGCAGCGTCGGTCGAGGGGGACTCCCTTCCTACGAGCAGTACTTC. Translating it yields CASSVGRGGLPSYEQYF. The entire variable domain, with the rest obtained from reference TRBV9 and TRBJ2-7, is as follows: DSGVTQTPKHLITATGQRVTLRCSPRSGDLSVYWYQQSLDQGLQFLIQYYNGEERAKGNILERFSAQQFPDLHSELNLSSLELGDSALYFCASSVGRGGLPSYEQYFGPGTRLTVT.

V is TRBV18 and J is TRBJ2-5, with D tentatively TRBD1 (6 bases). This CDR3 region has 13 residues. Trimming left V 3 bases short and J 1 base short, with 6 bases between. In germline, CDR1 is KGHSH, CDR2 LQKENI. CDR3 nucleotide sequence: TGTGCCAGCTCACCGGGGGCCCAAGAGACCCAGTACTTC. It codes for CASSPGAQETQYF.

The chain combines TRBV5-5 with TRBJ2-2; D unresolved. V shed 1 base and J shed 4 bases, with 14 bases lying between them. CDR3 length equals 16 residues. Germline V gene lookup returns CDR1 SGHKS and CDR2 YYEKEE (reference sequence). CDR3 region: CASSLLWRPITGELFF. The CDR3 bases are TGTGCCAGCAGCTTGTTATGGCGTCCGATCACCGGGGAGCTGTTTTTT.

This rearrangement joins TRBV9 to TRBJ2-1; 8 bases are a match to TRBD2. J lost 8 bases, V lost 4 bases, and 14 bases had no gene match. The CDR3 covers 16 residues. The germline gives CDR1 SGDLS, CDR2 YYNGEE. The CDR3: CASSPIGGTRRDEQFF. The CDR3 DNA is TGTGCCAGCAGCCCTATTGGGGGGACTAGGAGGGATGAGCAGTTCTTC.

This clone appeared once. The chain links TRBV6-1 to TRBJ1-5, with D uncertain. The germline V gene has CDR1 MNHNS and CDR2 SASEGT. Trimming shortened V by 0 bases and J by 6 bases, and 6 bases separated the two germline ends. The CDR3 totals 13 residues. CDR3 protein: CASSEAIGQPQHF. DNA for the CDR3: TGTGCCAGCAGTGAAGCTATAGGTCAGCCCCAGCATTTT.

The chain combines TRBV11-2 with TRBJ2-7, with 9 nucleotides matching TRBD2. Germline V gene sequence: CDR1 SGHAT, CDR2 FQNNGV. The CDR3 runs 14 residues. Trimming took 5 bases from V and 9 from J; bases not matched to a gene: 11. The CDR3 sequence: CASSPEGGRGVQYF. The CDR3 nucleotides are TGTGCCAGCAGCCCCGAAGGCGGGAGGGGAGTGCAGTACTTC.

In DNA, the CDR3 is TGCGCCAGCAGCCCGGGACAGGGGGCGGGCGGCTACACCTTC. Residues: CASSPGQGAGGYTF. The rearrangement links TRBV5-1 to TRBJ1-2; 12 bases map to TRBD1. J was trimmed by 8 bases and V by 4 bases; bases with no gene match: 6. The CDR3 loop spans 14 amino acids. Looked up from germline, CDR1 is SGHRS and CDR2 is YFSETQ.

The genes are TRBV19 and TRBJ2-7, with TRBD1 identical over 7 bases. V was clipped by 5 bases and J by 2 bases; unmatched bases: 6. Germline CDR1 LNHDA, CDR2 SQIVND (reference sequence). CDR3 length equals 14 residues. This chain's CDR3 is CASSSGQLTYEQYF. In nucleotides, the CDR3 is TGTGCCAGTAGTTCGGGACAGCTAACCTACGAGCAGTACTTC. The whole variable domain, remainder taken from reference TRBV19 and TRBJ2-7, is DGGITQSPKYLFRKEGQNVTLSCEQNLNHDAMYWYRQDPGQGLRLIYYSQIVNDFQKGDIAEGYSVSREKKESFPLTVTSAQKNPTAFYLCASSSGQLTYEQYFGPGTRLTVT.